This T cell receptor beta chain was profiled in a study of blood T cell repertoires in COVID-19. This CDR3 comprises 13 residues. CDR1 and CDR2 (germline): LNHDA, SQIVND (reference sequence). Losses at the gene ends were 3 bases for V and 6 bases for J; bases not matched to a gene: 0. In the original processing: Amplification from reference gene primers served as the basis for estimated nucleated cell counts. Assay: immunoSEQ multiplex PCR; the TCRdb copy retains only in-frame clones and omits some. From that table come the V and J calls and clone size; the DNA was used to work out D and trimming. The sample includes 250,000 to 350,000 clones, roughly 90% of them seen just once. The Seattle patients, enrolled during active infection, were followed longitudinally.

This sequence originates from a woman between 65 and 79 years old with COVID-19, enrolled during active disease. The rearrangement joins TRBV19 to TRBJ2-1; the match to TRBD1 covers 9 bases. The sequenced sample consisted of peripheral blood. CDR3 bases: TGTGCCAGTAGTATGGGACAGGGCAATGAGCAGTTCTTC. Its protein is CASSMGQGNEQFF.